This T cell receptor beta chain was identified during a study of OX40 agonist ivuxolimab in advanced cancers. A remark on this clone: The antigen is not known.

Repertoires were generated with immunoSEQ multiplex PCR, while TCRdb's copy carries only in-frame clones and drops some. The sample lists some 70,000 clones, just under 85% seen once, with around 6.4% in the top ten. This CDR3 is 16 amino acids long. The germline V gene has CDR1 SGHTA and CDR2 FQGTGA. Trimming left V 2 bases short and J 5 bases short, with 19 bases between. Study results and limitations: The CD4+ and CD8+ T cells in the blood had expanded clonally by week 6 at 0.1 to 3.0 mg/kg. On average, a greater number of expanded clones characterised CD8+ T cells relative to CD4+.

The chain has TRBV7-3 and TRBJ2-7; a possible D gene is TRBD1 (6 bases). The sequence was collected from an adult with an advanced solid tumor such as melanoma, head and neck, liver or kidney cancer. Here the sequenced sample was CD4+ or CD8+ T cells sorted from blood, taken in a trial of the OX40 agonist ivuxolimab. CDR3 loop: CASSLPARGGADEQYF. The CDR3 coding sequence is TGTGCCAGCAGCTTACCAGCCCGTGGGGGCGCCGACGAGCAGTACTTC.